These 29 T cell receptor beta chains were sequenced from one sample in a study of cytomegalovirus exposure and HLA in healthy donors (dated by TCRdb to 2016 to 2017). The library came from the immunoSEQ multiplex PCR assay. The multiplex PCR relied on a mix of 60 forward primers for TCR Vbeta segments and 13 reverse primers for TCR Jbeta segments. In its TCRdb copy, this immuneACCESS table keeps in-frame sequences only and misses some clones. Where compared with another copy, unresolved V genes explain less than half of these, and the others have no known cause. The sample yields 55,000 to 65,000 clones; roughly three quarters were counted once. Jointly, the top ten make up under 3% of the sample. Sequencing was carried out using PBMCs. These TCRs come from a young woman in good health and CMV-seronegative.

This clone has just one count. The V call is TRBV27, the J call TRBJ1-5; maybe TRBD1 (5 bases). V lost 0 bases and J 5 bases, leaving 5 bases between the germline ends. Germline assignment: CDR1 MNHEY and CDR2 SMNVEV (reference sequence). The CDR3 consists of 13 residues. CDR3 in DNA: TGTGCCAGCAGTTTATCAGGGGATCAGCCCCAGCATTTT. Protein sequence: CASSLSGDQPQHF.

This rearrangement joins TRBV7-9 to TRBJ1-1, with TRBD1 as a possible D gene (5 bases). Trimming pared 4 bases from V and 2 bases from J, leaving 14 bases between. This CDR3 contains 15 residues. Germline CDR1 is SEHNR and CDR2 is FQNEAQ (reference sequence). CDR3 amino acids: CASSSKNRINTEAFF. CDR3 bases: TGTGCCAGCAGCTCCAAAAACAGGATTAACACTGAAGCTTTCTTT.

The V and J genes are TRBV11-2 and TRBJ1-1; TRBD1 might be the D (6 bases). In germline, CDR1 is SGHAT, CDR2 FQNNGV. Trimming removed 4 bases at V and 5 bases at J, with 11 bases between. The CDR3 consists of 13 residues. The CDR3 DNA is TGTGCCAGCAGCTGGGGGGGCGGGACTGAAGCTTTCTTT. Translating gives CASSWGGGTEAFF.

This chain connects TRBV28 to TRBJ2-2, with a weak D call TRBD1 (6 bases). Trimming shortened V by 2 bases and J by 4 bases, and 17 bases separated the two germline ends. This CDR3 has 17 residues. Germline V gives CDR1 MDHEN, CDR2 SYDVKM. DNA for the CDR3: TGTGCCAGCAGTTTACATACAGGGTCTGCTTCCACCGGGGAGCTGTTTTTT. Its translation is CASSLHTGSASTGELFF.

The V and J genes are TRBV11-2 and TRBJ2-2; 8 nucleotides agree with TRBD2. The germline gives CDR1 SGHAT, CDR2 FQNNGV. Trimming took 5 bases from V and 7 from J; bases not matched to a gene: 15. This CDR3 has 17 amino acids. The CDR3 loop is CASSDHPGGGLIGELFF. As DNA, the CDR3 is TGTGCCAGCAGCGACCACCCTGGCGGGGGGCTTATCGGGGAGCTGTTTTTT.

This chain links TRBV5-4 with TRBJ1-1; the D gene is possibly TRBD1 (6 bases). Germline lookup yields CDR1 SGHNT and CDR2 YYREEE (reference sequence). The ends were cut back, 3 bases at V and 8 bases at J, with 14 bases in the middle. CDR3 length equals 13 residues. The CDR3, as DNA: TGTGCCAGCAGCTCCTTCACAGGGACAGAAGCTTTCTTT. This gives the protein CASSSFTGTEAFF.

This chain uses TRBV6-6 with TRBJ1-1, with D possibly matching TRBD1 (5 bases). Germline CDR1 and CDR2: MNHNY and SVGAGI (reference sequence). The CDR3 has 14 residues. V was shortened by 2 bases and J by 8 bases, with 15 bases between the two germline ends. In DNA, the CDR3 is TGTGCCAGCAGTTACCCCTTTCAGGGCCTAGAAGCTTTCTTT. It yields the protein CASSYPFQGLEAFF.

This sequence joins TRBV14 and TRBJ2-5, with 7 bases identical to TRBD2. V shed 4 bases and J 2 bases; nucleotides not matched to a gene: 1. The CDR3 sequence is 13 residues long. The germline V gene encodes CDR1 SGHDN and CDR2 FVKESK. The CDR3 DNA is TGTGCCAGCAGCCCGGGACTACAAGAGACCCAGTACTTC. As protein: CASSPGLQETQYF.

This clone was observed once. This chain joins TRBV2 and TRBJ1-2; D unclear. V lost 7 bases to trimming and J lost 2 bases, with 14 bases between them. The germline V gene encodes CDR1 SNHLY and CDR2 FYNNEI. The CDR3 consists of 14 residues. The CDR3 loop reads CASTKERRNYGYTF. CDR3 DNA: TGTGCCAGCACCAAGGAGAGAAGGAACTATGGCTACACCTTC.

The chain is built from TRBV7-6 and TRBJ2-3; 7 bases fit TRBD2. V was pared by 5 bases and J by 11 bases, with 10 bases of the junction left unmatched. The CDR3 runs 13 residues. Germline values: CDR1 SGHVS, CDR2 FNYEAQ. CDR3 in amino acids: CASSRGEGAVQYF. In DNA, the CDR3 is TGTGCCAGCAGCCGGGGGGAGGGAGCCGTGCAGTATTTT.

J is TRBJ2-1 and V is TRBV10-3; 9 bases align to TRBD2. Trimming cost V 6 bases and J 5 bases; bases outside gene matches: 2. The CDR3 spans 13 residues. CDR1 and CDR2 (germline): ENHRY, SYGVKD. CDR3 amino acids: CAIRVAGDNEQFF. The CDR3 nucleotides are TGTGCCATCAGGGTAGCGGGGGACAATGAGCAGTTCTTC.

The chain uses TRBV19 and TRBJ1-3, with D perhaps matching TRBD1 (5 bases). Germline CDR1 reads LNHDA; CDR2 reads SQIVND (reference sequence). The germline V and J ends were trimmed by 6 bases and 3 bases, with 12 bases remaining between them. This CDR3 is 14 amino acids long. This chain's CDR3 is CASSRQFSGNTIYF. CDR3 nucleotides: TGTGCCAGTAGCCGACAGTTCAGTGGAAACACCATATATTTT.

The genes are TRBV11-3 and TRBJ2-5; no reliable D call. V shed 5 bases and J shed 2 bases, with 6 bases lying between them. CDR3 length: 12 residues. The germline gives CDR1 SGHNT, CDR2 YENEEA. The CDR3 sequence: CASSPQQETQYF. The CDR3 bases are TGTGCCAGCAGCCCTCAGCAAGAGACCCAGTACTTC. Full variable domain (missing parts from reference TRBV11-3 and TRBJ2-5): EAGVVQSPRYKIIEKKQPVAFWCNPISGHNTLYWYLQNLGQGPELLIRYENEEAVDDSQLPKDRFSAERLKGVDSTLKIQPAELGDSAVYLCASSPQQETQYFGPGTRLLVL.

This chain joins TRBV5-4 and TRBJ2-3; D ambiguous. Deletions cut 2 bases from V and 6 bases from J, with 16 bases between. The germline gives CDR1 SGHNT, CDR2 YYREEE (reference sequence). CDR3 length: 15 amino acids. The CDR3 region has the DNA TGTGCCAGCAGCTTTACGACCCCTAGTTCCGATACGCAGTATTTT. Protein: CASSFTTPSSDTQYF.

CDR3 amino acids: CATSSTTGQPWLGYTF. CDR3 DNA sequence: TGTGCCACCAGCAGTACTACAGGACAACCCTGGTTAGGCTACACCTTC. This sequence joins TRBV15 and TRBJ1-2; maybe TRBD1 (5 bases). CDR3 length: 16 amino acids. Germline values: CDR1 LNHNV, CDR2 YYDKDF (reference sequence). V lost 3 bases and J lost 8, with 22 bases in between.

The rearrangement uses TRBV19 and TRBJ1-6; D gene unclear. Germline V lookup: CDR1 LNHDA, CDR2 SQIVND (reference sequence). The CDR3 has 14 residues. Between the trimmed V and J ends, which lost 7 bases and 5 bases, there was a span of 12 bases. CDR3: CASTPGQDNSPLHF. The CDR3 DNA sequence: TGTGCCAGTACCCCTGGGCAGGATAATTCACCCCTCCACTTT.

This clone has a single count. V is TRBV11-3 and J is TRBJ2-1; 9 nucleotides agree with TRBD2. Germline CDR1 and CDR2: SGHNT and YENEEA. The CDR3 runs to 17 residues. V dropped 5 bases and J dropped 0; count of bases not matched to a gene: 8. CDR3 nucleotide sequence: TGTGCCAGCAGCCAAAGCGGGGGGAAGGGCTCCTACAATGAGCAGTTCTTC. Its translation: CASSQSGGKGSYNEQFF. Filled out from reference TRBV11-3 and TRBJ2-1, the complete variable domain reads EAGVVQSPRYKIIEKKQPVAFWCNPISGHNTLYWYLQNLGQGPELLIRYENEEAVDDSQLPKDRFSAERLKGVDSTLKIQPAELGDSAVYLCASSQSGGKGSYNEQFFGPGTRLTVL.

This chain links TRBV5-1 with TRBJ2-3; 10 bases fit TRBD1. Germline assignment: CDR1 SGHRS and CDR2 YFSETQ. CDR3 length: 17 amino acids. The ends lost 0 bases at V and 4 bases at J; junction bases unmatched: 8. The CDR3, as DNA: TGCGCCAGCAGCTTGGCCTTTATGGGACAGGGGTCAGATACGCAGTATTTT. It specifies CASSLAFMGQGSDTQYF.

The chain uses TRBV19 and TRBJ1-2; 9 positions match TRBD1. V lost 6 bases and J lost 4; bases outside the gene matches: 9. CDR1 is LNHDA, CDR2 SQIVND, per germline (reference sequence). The CDR3 sequence is 15 residues long. Written as DNA, the CDR3 is TGTGCCAGTAGCCCCGGAGGACAGGGGACCTATGGCTACACCTTC. Translated: CASSPGGQGTYGYTF.

The rearrangement links TRBV7-2 to TRBJ1-5, with D perhaps matching TRBD1 (5 bases). Trimming shortened V by 0 bases and J by 7 bases, and 13 bases separated the two germline ends. This CDR3 comprises 15 residues. Germline assignment: CDR1 SGHTA and CDR2 FQGNSA. The CDR3 reads CASSLAGRVEQPQHF. CDR3 sequence (DNA): TGTGCCAGCAGCTTAGCGGGCAGGGTAGAGCAGCCCCAGCATTTT. Complete variable domain (other parts from reference TRBV7-2 and TRBJ1-5): GAGVSQSPSNKVTEKGKDVELRCDPISGHTALYWYRQSLGQGLEFLIYFQGNSAPDKSGLPSDRFSAERTGGSVSTLTIQRTQQEDSAVYLCASSLAGRVEQPQHFGDGTRLSIL.

J is TRBJ2-5 and V is TRBV7-6; D is perhaps TRBD2 (6 bases). The CDR3 length is 15 residues. In germline, CDR1 is SGHVS, CDR2 FNYEAQ. Trimming shortened V by 8 bases and J by 4 bases, and 20 bases separated the two germline ends. The CDR3 here is CASQIGGGMIETQYF. Here the CDR3 DNA reads TGTGCCAGCCAGATAGGTGGCGGGATGATAGAGACCCAGTACTTC.

The rearrangement joins TRBV2 to TRBJ1-6; D gene unclear. CDR3 length: 14 amino acids. Between the trimmed V and J ends, which lost 3 bases and 4 bases, there was a span of 7 bases. Germline V CDR1 and CDR2: SNHLY, FYNNEI. CDR3: CASSEHRYNSPLHF. For the CDR3, the DNA is TGTGCCAGCAGTGAGCACAGATATAATTCACCCCTCCACTTT.

Comments on this clone: Other DNA sequences of this sample code for an identical CDR3. V gene TRBV7-7 combines with J gene TRBJ2-7; maybe TRBD1 (6 bases). This CDR3 spans 20 amino acids. CDR1 is SSHAT and CDR2 is FNYEAQ in the germline V gene (reference sequence). CDR3 DNA sequence: TGTGCTAGCAGCGCCTGGGACACCGACCACCTACGACCTTGCCTCTACGAGCAGTACGTC. Encoded protein: CASSAWDTDHLRPCLYEQYV.

This clone was recorded once. This sequence joins TRBV7-9 and TRBJ1-2; the match to TRBD1 covers 7 bases. The CDR3 length is 15 residues. The ends lost 4 bases at V and 7 bases at J; junction bases unmatched: 12. Germline V gene sequence: CDR1 SEHNR, CDR2 FQNEAQ (reference sequence). This CDR3 reads CASSSRQGRALGYTF. CDR3 in DNA: TGTGCCAGCAGCTCCAGACAGGGAAGGGCCCTTGGCTACACCTTC.

The chain combines TRBV5-1 with TRBJ2-5, with 8 bases lining up with TRBD1. V lost 4 bases and J lost 9; bases outside the gene matches: 11. Germline V gene sequence: CDR1 SGHRS, CDR2 YFSETQ. The CDR3 contains 14 residues. The CDR3 sequence is CASSPRQGRMSQYF. In DNA form, the CDR3 reads TGCGCCAGCAGCCCTAGACAGGGGCGAATGTCCCAGTACTTC.

V is TRBV19 and J is TRBJ2-2, with TRBD1 as a possible D gene (6 bases). Trimming removed 6 bases at V and 2 bases at J, with 22 bases between. Germline CDR1 is LNHDA and CDR2 is SQIVND (reference sequence). The CDR3 loop spans 18 amino acids. The CDR3 bases are TGTGCCAGTAGAAGGGGGATGGGAGCGGTCCTCAACACCGGGGAGCTGTTTTTT. As protein: CASRRGMGAVLNTGELFF.

This clone has just one count. The CDR3 loop reads CASSFDSNYYEQYF. In DNA form, the CDR3 reads TGTGCCAGCAGTTTTGACAGTAATTACTACGAGCAGTACTTC. The chain uses TRBV6-1 and TRBJ2-7; a possible D gene is TRBD1 (5 bases). The CDR3 loop spans 14 amino acids. Trimming cost V 5 bases and J 3 bases, with 14 bases left between them. Per germline, CDR1 MNHNS and CDR2 SASEGT.

The chain combines TRBV15 with TRBJ1-3, with D maybe TRBD1 (6 bases). Per the germline V gene, CDR1 is LNHNV and CDR2 is YYDKDF (reference sequence). This CDR3 contains 15 residues. Trimming took 3 bases from V and 4 from J, leaving 13 bases between them. CDR3 in amino acids: CATSRDRDMGNTIYF. CDR3 nucleotides: TGTGCCACCAGCAGGGACCGGGACATGGGAAACACCATATATTTT.

The rearrangement joins TRBV5-1 to TRBJ2-3; tentative D call: TRBD2 (5 bases). Germline V gives CDR1 SGHRS, CDR2 YFSETQ. V was shortened by 0 bases and J by 5 bases, with 10 bases between the two germline ends. The CDR3 loop spans 14 amino acids. CDR3 DNA: TGCGCCAGCAGCTTGGGGACTGGAGAAGATACGCAGTATTTT. Translating it yields CASSLGTGEDTQYF.